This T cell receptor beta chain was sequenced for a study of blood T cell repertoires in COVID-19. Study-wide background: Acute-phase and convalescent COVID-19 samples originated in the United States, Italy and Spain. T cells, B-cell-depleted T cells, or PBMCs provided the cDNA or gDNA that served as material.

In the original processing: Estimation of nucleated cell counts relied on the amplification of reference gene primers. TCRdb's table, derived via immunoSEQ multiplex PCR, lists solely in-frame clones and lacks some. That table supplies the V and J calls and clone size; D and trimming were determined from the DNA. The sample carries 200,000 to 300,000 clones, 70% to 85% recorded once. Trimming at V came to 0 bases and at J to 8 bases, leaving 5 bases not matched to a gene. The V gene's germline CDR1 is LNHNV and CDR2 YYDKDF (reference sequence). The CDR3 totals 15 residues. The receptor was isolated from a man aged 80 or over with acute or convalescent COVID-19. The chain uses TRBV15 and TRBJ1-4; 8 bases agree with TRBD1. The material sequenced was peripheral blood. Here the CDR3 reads CATSRDGQGREKLFF. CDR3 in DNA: TGTGCCACCAGCAGAGATGGACAGGGTCGAGAAAAACTGTTTTTT. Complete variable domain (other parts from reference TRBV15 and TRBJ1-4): DAMVIQNPRYQVTQFGKPVTLSCSQTLNHNVMYWYQQKSSQAPKLLFHYYDKDFNNEADTPDNFQSRRPNTSFCFLDIRSPGLGDTAMYLCATSRDGQGREKLFFGSGTQLSVL.